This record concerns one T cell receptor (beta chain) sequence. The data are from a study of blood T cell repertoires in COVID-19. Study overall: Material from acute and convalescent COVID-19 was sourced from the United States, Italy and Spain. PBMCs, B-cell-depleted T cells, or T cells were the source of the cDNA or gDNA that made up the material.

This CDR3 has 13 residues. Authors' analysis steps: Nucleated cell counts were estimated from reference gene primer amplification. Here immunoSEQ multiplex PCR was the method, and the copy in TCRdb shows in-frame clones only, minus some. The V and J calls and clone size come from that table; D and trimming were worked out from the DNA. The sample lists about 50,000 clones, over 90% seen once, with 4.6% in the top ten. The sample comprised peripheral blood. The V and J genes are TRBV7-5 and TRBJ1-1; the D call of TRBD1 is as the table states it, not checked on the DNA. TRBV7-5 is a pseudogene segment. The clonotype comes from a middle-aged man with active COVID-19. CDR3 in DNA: TGTGTCAGAAGCTTCTCTCCCAGGGATGTTGCTTTCTTT. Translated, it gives CVRSFSPRDVAFF.